The 30 T cell receptor beta chains below all came from one sample that was sequenced in a study of T-cell memory formation after mild COVID-19. TCRdb ran MiXCR on the 5' RACE reads and lists one entry per CDR3 protein. The top ten clones hold 7% to 9.5% of a sample with around 420,000 distinct CDR3 sequences, roughly 26% of them seen once. Sequenced: PBMCs or a T cell subset sorted from them (not recorded which). Receptor source: an adult woman who had mild COVID-19 (a few samples of this study predate the infection). Cell type and time point are not known.

In its sample, this clonotype was seen a few times. V and J are TRBV7-2 and TRBJ1-5; D remains unclear. Trimming took 2 bases from V and 2 from J, leaving 7 bases between them. This CDR3 contains 14 residues. Per germline, CDR1 SGHTA and CDR2 FQGNSA. The CDR3 here is CASSLLQGNQPQHF. CDR3 in DNA: TGTGCCAGCAGCTTATTGCAGGGCAATCAGCCCCAGCATTTT.

This clonotype occurred a few times. The chain recombines TRBV20-1 with TRBJ1-6; 9 bases match TRBD1. Germline V gene data show CDR1 as DFQATT and CDR2 as SNEGSKA (reference sequence). The junction had 8 bases not matched to a gene; V was cut back by 5 bases and J by 6 bases. This CDR3 is 15 amino acids long. The CDR3 DNA sequence: TGCAGTGCTCCGCGGACAGGGGATTTTAATTCACCCCTCCACTTT. This gives the protein CSAPRTGDFNSPLHF.

V gene TRBV27 combines with J gene TRBJ1-2; 7 nucleotides align to TRBD1. Looked up from germline, CDR1 is MNHEY and CDR2 is SMNVEV (reference sequence). The CDR3 loop spans 15 amino acids. V trimming: 5 bases; J trimming: 2 bases; junction bases outside the gene matches: 8. The CDR3 loop reads CASSPQGKKNYGYTF. The CDR3 nucleotides are TGTGCCAGCAGTCCACAGGGGAAAAAGAACTATGGCTACACCTTC.

CDR3 protein: CASSSPGKGDEQYF. The DNA for the CDR3 is TGTGCCAGCAGCTCTCCCGGGAAGGGTGACGAGCAGTACTTC. The chain links TRBV5-6 to TRBJ2-7; D is possibly TRBD2 (5 bases). This CDR3 has 14 residues. The V end was cut by 3 bases, the J end by 5 bases, with 15 bases between. In germline, CDR1 is SGHDT, CDR2 YYEEEE.

The genes are TRBV14 and TRBJ1-6; 8 nucleotides align to TRBD1. This CDR3 contains 16 residues. V shed 3 bases and J 7 bases; nucleotides not matched to a gene: 8. Germline V gene data show CDR1 as SGHDN and CDR2 as FVKESK. The CDR3 region has the DNA TGTGCCAGCAGCCAGAGACAGGGGTTAAGGAATTCACCCCTCCACTTT. Its translation is CASSQRQGLRNSPLHF.

This clonotype was found a few times. V usage is TRBV12-5 and J usage is TRBJ2-7; 8 positions agree with TRBD2. Looked up from germline, CDR1 is LGHNT and CDR2 is FRNRAP. CDR3 length equals 15 residues. J gave up 2 bases and V 2 bases, and 5 bases lay outside the gene matches. CDR3 protein: CASGLLGGRTYEQYF. CDR3 DNA: TGTGCTAGTGGTTTGTTGGGCGGGAGGACCTACGAGCAGTACTTC.

The chain links TRBV19 to TRBJ2-3; TRBD1 aligns across 11 bases. CDR3 length: 16 residues. In germline, CDR1 is LNHDA, CDR2 SQIVND (reference sequence). The trim removed 4 bases at V and 2 bases at J, leaving 5 bases unmatched. The CDR3 region is CASSTRDRGITDTQYF. As DNA, the CDR3 is TGTGCCAGTAGTACCCGGGACAGGGGGATCACAGATACGCAGTATTTT.

This clonotype has more than one count but fewer than ten. The chain uses TRBV15 and TRBJ2-3; D is ambiguous. The CDR3 is 16 amino acids. Per germline, CDR1 LNHNV and CDR2 YYDKDF (reference sequence). V lost 0 bases and J 0 bases, leaving 10 bases between the germline ends. CDR3 loop: CATSRDMQASTDTQYF. The CDR3 bases are TGTGCCACCAGCAGAGATATGCAGGCTAGCACAGATACGCAGTATTTT.

This clonotype came up a few times. The CDR3 reads CASSYAGGGSYEQYF. DNA of the CDR3: TGTGCCAGCAGTTACGCAGGGGGCGGCTCCTACGAGCAGTACTTC. V gene TRBV6-2 or TRBV6-3 combines with J gene TRBJ2-7, with 8 positions matching TRBD1. The CDR3 contains 15 residues. Germline V gene data show CDR1 as MNHEY and CDR2 as SVGEGT. Trimming cost V 2 bases and J 0 bases; bases outside gene matches: 3.

The J gene is TRBJ1-1, the V gene TRBV24-1, with TRBD1 as a possible D gene (5 bases). The V gene's germline CDR1 is KGHDR and CDR2 SFDVKD. Trimming removed 9 bases from V and 1 base from J, with 8 bases in between. The CDR3 loop spans 12 amino acids. CDR3: CATAGGNTEAFF. In DNA, the CDR3 is TGTGCCACCGCCGGGGGGAACACTGAAGCTTTCTTT.

The chain links TRBV7-8 to TRBJ2-2, with D hard to call. V lost 5 bases, J lost 9 bases, and 19 bases lay in between. Germline loops: CDR1 SGHVS, CDR2 FQNEAQ. The CDR3 length is 15 residues. The CDR3 loop is CASSPPDLRVRELFF. CDR3 bases: TGTGCCAGCAGCCCTCCGGACCTTCGGGTCCGGGAGCTGTTTTTT.

This chain connects TRBV14 to TRBJ1-1, with 10 bases that match TRBD1. Per the germline V gene, CDR1 is SGHDN and CDR2 is FVKESK. V lost 2 bases, J lost 6 bases, and 6 bases stayed unmatched. This CDR3 is built from 15 residues. The CDR3 loop is CASSQQTGGLAEAFF. The CDR3 coding sequence is TGTGCCAGCAGCCAACAGACAGGGGGCCTAGCTGAAGCTTTCTTT.

This clonotype was counted a few times. The V gene is TRBV7-9, the J gene TRBJ2-7; D is uncertain. Trimming took 5 bases from V and 1 from J, leaving 12 bases between them. CDR3 length: 14 residues. Germline CDR1 reads SEHNR; CDR2 reads FQNEAQ (reference sequence). Here the CDR3 DNA reads TGTGCCAGCAGCCTTAATGCTCAGTCCTACGAGCAGTACTTC. This translates into CASSLNAQSYEQYF.

The CDR3 coding sequence is TGTGCCAGCAGTTTAAGGATGAATGAGCAGTTCTTC. Amino acid sequence: CASSLRMNEQFF. The rearrangement links TRBV12-3 or TRBV12-4 to TRBJ2-1; D call uncertain. CDR3 size: 12 residues. V lost 2 bases and J 7 bases, leaving 6 bases between the germline ends.

This chain joins TRBV19 and TRBJ1-1; 7 nucleotides agree with TRBD1. The CDR3 is 14 residues long. Germline-derived CDR1 and CDR2 are LNHDA and SQIVND (reference sequence). J gave up 3 bases and V 3 bases, and 4 bases lay outside the gene matches. CDR3 DNA: TGTGCCAGTAGTATCAGGGGGTTGGACACTGAAGCTTTCTTT. Amino acids: CASSIRGLDTEAFF.

The chain combines TRBV24-1 with TRBJ1-6; D is perhaps TRBD1 (5 bases). Trimming removed 2 bases at V and 16 bases at J, with 11 bases between. Germline CDR1 reads KGHDR; CDR2 reads SFDVKD. The CDR3 is 12 residues long. The CDR3 DNA is TGTGCCACCAGTGATTATGGGGACTTTCTCCACTTT. Protein sequence: CATSDYGDFLHF.

This clonotype was counted between two and nine times. The chain recombines TRBV27 with TRBJ2-7; TRBD2 matches at 9 bases. The CDR3 runs to 14 residues. With 5 bases clipped from V and 3 bases from J, the junction kept 5 bases outside the gene matches. CDR1 MNHEY and CDR2 SMNVEV come from the germline V gene (reference sequence). The CDR3 bases are TGTGCCAGCAGTACGGGACTAGCAGTCTACGAGCAGTACTTC. Translation gives CASSTGLAVYEQYF.

Ten or more counts support this clonotype. The J gene is TRBJ2-3, the V gene TRBV24-1; 8 positions match TRBD1. The length of the CDR3 is 17 residues. Germline V CDR1 and CDR2: KGHDR, SFDVKD. V lost 2 bases and J lost 2; bases outside the gene matches: 8. CDR3 residues: CATSDSPRQGFTDTQYF. The CDR3 nucleotides are TGTGCCACCAGTGATTCGCCGAGACAGGGGTTCACAGATACGCAGTATTTT.

The chain combines TRBV6-5 with TRBJ2-1, with unresolved D. This CDR3 has 16 residues. The V end was cut by 6 bases, the J end by 7 bases, with 22 bases between. Germline V gene data show CDR1 as MNHEY and CDR2 as SVGAGI. CDR3 sequence (DNA): TGTGCCAGCAGCCTGCTCCCAGCTATTATGTTGAATGAGCAGTTCTTC. It is translated as CASSLLPAIMLNEQFF.

The rearrangement links TRBV2 to TRBJ2-7, with 7 bases lining up with TRBD2. The length of the CDR3 is 15 residues. The J segment lost 1 base and the V segment lost 8 bases, leaving 11 bases of the junction unmatched. The germline CDR1 and CDR2 sequences are SNHLY and FYNNEI. The CDR3 protein is CASGQSGGRSYEQYF. CDR3 bases: TGTGCCAGCGGGCAGTCGGGGGGAAGGTCCTACGAGCAGTACTTC.

V is TRBV2 and J is TRBJ1-1; D remains ambiguous. The V gene lost 1 base and the J gene lost 11 bases, with 11 bases spanning the gap. CDR1 is SNHLY and CDR2 is FYNNEI in the germline V gene. The CDR3 runs to 12 residues. CDR3 in amino acids: CASSEEWGGAFF. In DNA, the CDR3 is TGTGCCAGCAGTGAAGAATGGGGAGGGGCTTTCTTT.

This clonotype was counted a single time. The chain couples TRBV7-2 to TRBJ2-5, with TRBD1 matching 9 bases. The CDR3 runs 13 residues. The germline V gene has CDR1 SGHTA and CDR2 FQGNSA. With V trimmed by 8 bases and J by 4 bases, 5 bases remained unmatched. CDR3 sequence reads: CASGPTGGETQYF. CDR3 DNA: TGTGCCAGCGGACCGACAGGGGGAGAGACCCAGTACTTC.

The rearrangement uses TRBV3-1 and TRBJ1-2; D is uncertain. The CDR3 is 14 amino acids. V lost 1 base and J 4 bases, leaving 10 bases between the germline ends. Per germline, CDR1 LGHDT and CDR2 YNNKEL (reference sequence). DNA for the CDR3: TGTGCCAGCAGCCAAGGTCGGTCGGCCTATGGCTACACCTTC. It codes for CASSQGRSAYGYTF.

The J gene is TRBJ1-1, the V gene TRBV9; D not resolved. CDR3 length: 17 residues. Trimming stripped 3 bases from V and 5 bases from J, with 23 bases between. Germline V gives CDR1 SGDLS, CDR2 YYNGEE. The DNA for the CDR3 is TGTGCCAGCAGCGCCTCAGGTGGTTTCCCGAAGAAAACTGAAGCTTTCTTT. Protein: CASSASGGFPKKTEAFF.

The CDR3 region is CASSTPYEQYF. CDR3 bases: TGTGCCAGCAGTACCCCCTACGAGCAGTACTTC. The V call is TRBV12-3 or TRBV12-4, the J call TRBJ2-7; D not resolved. V lost 5 bases and J 2 bases, leaving 4 bases between the germline ends. The CDR3 consists of 11 residues.

CDR3 coding DNA: TGTGCCTCCGGGACGGGTCACACTGAAGCTTTCTTT. It specifies CASGTGHTEAFF. This chain joins TRBV15 and TRBJ1-1; D might be TRBD1 (5 bases). CDR3 length: 12 residues. Germline V gene data show CDR1 as LNHNV and CDR2 as YYDKDF (reference sequence). The V and J ends lost 11 bases and 3 bases respectively, with 13 bases between them. The variable domain in full, completed from reference TRBV15 and TRBJ1-1, reads DAMVIQNPRYQVTQFGKPVTLSCSQTLNHNVMYWYQQKSSQAPKLLFHYYDKDFNNEADTPDNFQSRRPNTSFCFLDIRSPGLGDTAMYLCASGTGHTEAFFGQGTRLTVV.

V is TRBV12-3 or TRBV12-4 and J is TRBJ2-1; 14 bases line up with TRBD2. The trim removed 1 base at V and 8 bases at J, leaving 4 bases unmatched. This CDR3 spans 16 amino acids. CDR3 DNA: TGTGCCAGCAGTTTAGGGACTAGCGGGGGGAGGCATGAGCAGTTCTTC. Encoded protein: CASSLGTSGGRHEQFF.

In this sample, this clonotype turned up a few times. This sequence joins TRBV2 and TRBJ2-7; D may be TRBD2 (5 bases). Looked up from germline, CDR1 is SNHLY and CDR2 is FYNNEI. With 0 bases removed from V and 4 bases from J, the gap between germline ends came to 16 bases. The CDR3 spans 16 residues. The CDR3 loop reads CASSEALHGVRYEQYF. DNA for the CDR3: TGTGCCAGCAGTGAAGCGCTTCACGGGGTTAGGTACGAGCAGTACTTC.

The chain joins TRBV5-1 to TRBJ2-3, with 9 bases fitting TRBD2. CDR1 is SGHRS and CDR2 is YFSETQ in the germline V gene. CDR3 size: 15 residues. Unmatched junction bases numbered 8, after V lost 4 bases and J lost 5 bases. CDR3 region: CASSPGREGLDTQYF. Here the CDR3 DNA reads TGCGCCAGCAGCCCGGGGCGGGAGGGCCTAGATACGCAGTATTTT.

The chain uses TRBV3-1 and TRBJ2-7; 9 nucleotides line up with TRBD2. V shed 0 bases and J 1 base; nucleotides not matched to a gene: 4. The CDR3 sequence is 16 residues long. Germline CDR1 LGHDT, CDR2 YNNKEL (reference sequence). The CDR3 DNA follows: TGTGCCAGCAGCCAAGAGCGTCTAGCGGGGTCCTACGAGCAGTACTTC. Its translation: CASSQERLAGSYEQYF.